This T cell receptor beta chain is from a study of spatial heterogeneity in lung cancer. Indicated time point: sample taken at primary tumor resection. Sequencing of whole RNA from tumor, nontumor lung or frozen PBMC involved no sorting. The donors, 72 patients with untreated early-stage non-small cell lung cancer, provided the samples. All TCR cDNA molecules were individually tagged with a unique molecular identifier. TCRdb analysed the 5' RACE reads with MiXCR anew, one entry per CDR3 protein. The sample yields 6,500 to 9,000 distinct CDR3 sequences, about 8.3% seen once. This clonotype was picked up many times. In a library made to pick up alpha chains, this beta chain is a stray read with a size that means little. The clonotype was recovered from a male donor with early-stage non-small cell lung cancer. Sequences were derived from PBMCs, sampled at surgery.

The CDR3 DNA is TGTGCCGGGGACGGGCTTTCTGGAAACACCATATATTTT. Translated, it gives CAGDGLSGNTIYF. This chain uses TRBV30 with TRBJ1-3, with a possible D match to TRBD1 (5 bases). This CDR3 is 13 amino acids long. Germline CDR1 and CDR2: GTSNPN and SVGIG (reference sequence). The V end lost 8 bases, the J end lost 1 base, and 12 bases lay between the germline ends.